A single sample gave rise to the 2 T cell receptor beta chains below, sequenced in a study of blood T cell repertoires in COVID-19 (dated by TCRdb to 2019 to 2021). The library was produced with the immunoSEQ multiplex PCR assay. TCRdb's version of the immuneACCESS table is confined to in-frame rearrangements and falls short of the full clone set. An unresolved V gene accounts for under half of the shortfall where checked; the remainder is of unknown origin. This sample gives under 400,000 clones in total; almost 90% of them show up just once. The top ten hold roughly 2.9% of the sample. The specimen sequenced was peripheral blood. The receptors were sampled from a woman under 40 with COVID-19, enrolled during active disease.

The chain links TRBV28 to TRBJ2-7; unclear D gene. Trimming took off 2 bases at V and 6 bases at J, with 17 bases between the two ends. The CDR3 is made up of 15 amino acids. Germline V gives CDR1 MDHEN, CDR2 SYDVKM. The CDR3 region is CASSLKNYYGSEQYF. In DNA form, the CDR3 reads TGTGCCAGCAGTTTAAAGAATTACTACGGCTCCGAGCAGTACTTC.

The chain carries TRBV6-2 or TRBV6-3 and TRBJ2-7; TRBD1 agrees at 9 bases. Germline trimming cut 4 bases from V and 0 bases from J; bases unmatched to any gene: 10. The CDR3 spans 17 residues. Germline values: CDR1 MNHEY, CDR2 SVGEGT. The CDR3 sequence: CASSSRWTGENSYEQYF. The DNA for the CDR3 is TGTGCCAGCAGTTCCCGATGGACAGGGGAAAACTCCTACGAGCAGTACTTC.